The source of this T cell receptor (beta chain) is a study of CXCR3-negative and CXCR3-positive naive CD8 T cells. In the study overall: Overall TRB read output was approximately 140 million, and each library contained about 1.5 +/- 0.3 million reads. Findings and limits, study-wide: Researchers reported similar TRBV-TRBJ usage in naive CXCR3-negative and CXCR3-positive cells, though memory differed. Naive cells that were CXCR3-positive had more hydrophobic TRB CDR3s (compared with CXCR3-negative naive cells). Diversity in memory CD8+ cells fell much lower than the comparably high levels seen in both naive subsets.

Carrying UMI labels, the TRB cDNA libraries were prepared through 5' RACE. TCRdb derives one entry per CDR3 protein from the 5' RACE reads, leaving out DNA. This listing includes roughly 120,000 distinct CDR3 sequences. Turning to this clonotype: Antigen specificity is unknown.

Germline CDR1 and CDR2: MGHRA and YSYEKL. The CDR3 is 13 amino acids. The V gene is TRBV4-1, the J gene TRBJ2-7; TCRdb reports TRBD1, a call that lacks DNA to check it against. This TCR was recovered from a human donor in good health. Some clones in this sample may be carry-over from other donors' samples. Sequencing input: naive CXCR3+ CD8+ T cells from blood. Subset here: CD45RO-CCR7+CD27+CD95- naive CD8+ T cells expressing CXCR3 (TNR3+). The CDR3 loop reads CASSQIGPGEQYF.